This entry lists 21 T cell receptor beta chains sequenced from one sample in a study of blood T cell repertoires in COVID-19 (dated by TCRdb to 2019 to 2021). Receptor libraries were prepared by the immunoSEQ multiplex PCR assay. TCRdb mirrors the immuneACCESS table, restricted to in-frame sequences. Some clones are absent from its copies; in checked studies, under half trace to an unresolved V gene, and the reason for the others is unknown. The sample table holds 220,000 or so clones, of which around 82% were seen once. The ten largest account for about 2.3% of the sample. Sequences were obtained from peripheral blood. These receptors were obtained from a woman aged 55-70 years with acute or convalescent COVID-19.

This sequence joins TRBV5-6 and TRBJ2-2; TRBD1 aligns across 12 bases. CDR1 is SGHDT and CDR2 is YYEEEE in the germline V gene. V trimming: 4 bases; J trimming: 5 bases; junction bases outside the gene matches: 6. The CDR3 sequence is 16 residues long. The CDR3 loop is CASSQRDRGRTGELFF. CDR3 sequence (DNA): TGTGCCAGCAGCCAACGGGACAGGGGGCGGACCGGGGAGCTGTTTTTT.

This CDR3 is CASSFSQGSFGYTF. In DNA, the CDR3 is TGTGCCAGCAGCTTCAGTCAGGGTAGCTTCGGCTACACCTTC. This chain joins TRBV7-9 and TRBJ1-2; weak D call: TRBD1 (5 bases). V lost 3 bases, J lost 8 bases, and 16 bases lay in between. This CDR3 contains 14 residues. CDR1 and CDR2 from the germline V gene are SEHNR and FQNEAQ (reference sequence).

This chain's CDR3 is CASSIHRKNNEQFF. Written as DNA, the CDR3 is TGTGCCAGTAGTATACACAGAAAGAACAATGAGCAGTTCTTC. J is TRBJ2-1 and V is TRBV19; no definite D call. CDR3 length equals 14 residues. CDR1 is LNHDA and CDR2 is SQIVND in the germline V gene (reference sequence). Trimming stripped 2 bases from V and 5 bases from J, with 10 bases between.

The rearrangement joins TRBV28 to TRBJ1-5; TRBD1 might be the D (6 bases). This CDR3 contains 16 residues. Germline V gene lookup returns CDR1 MDHEN and CDR2 SYDVKM. Trimming shortened V by 4 bases and J by 5 bases, and 18 bases separated the two germline ends. The CDR3 region has the DNA TGTGCCAGCAGTTCGTCCCTACAGGGAGGGGATCAGCCCCAGCATTTT. Its translation is CASSSSLQGGDQPQHF.

The chain is built from TRBV7-9 and TRBJ1-1; D not certain. This CDR3 comprises 18 residues. CDR1 is SEHNR and CDR2 is FQNEAQ in the germline V gene (reference sequence). V lost 1 base and J lost 0, with 18 bases in between. CDR3 protein: CASSLGVGFGLLNTEAFF. CDR3 nucleotides: TGTGCCAGCAGCTTAGGGGTCGGATTTGGGCTCCTGAACACTGAAGCTTTCTTT.

The chain recombines TRBV4-2 with TRBJ1-2; TRBD1 might be the D (5 bases). From germline, CDR1 is LGHNA and CDR2 YNFKEQ. V lost 0 bases, J lost 5 bases, and 19 bases lay in between. The CDR3 has 17 residues. CDR3 DNA sequence: TGTGCCAGCAGCCAAGAGGGCGGTCAGGGTAGTTATTATGGCTACACCTTC. Protein product: CASSQEGGQGSYYGYTF.

This sequence joins TRBV5-1 and TRBJ1-5; D might be TRBD1 (6 bases). The V end was cut by 1 base, the J end by 8 bases, with 13 bases between. This CDR3 contains 14 residues. Germline CDR1 and CDR2: SGHRS and YFSETQ. CDR3 amino acids: CASSLSGGGEPQHF. CDR3 in DNA: TGCGCCAGCAGCTTGAGTGGGGGCGGCGAGCCCCAGCATTTT.

The CDR3 region is CASSPGGGRTVHTEAFF. CDR3 coding DNA: TGTGCCAGTAGTCCTGGGGGAGGCAGAACAGTTCACACTGAAGCTTTCTTT. The chain combines TRBV19 with TRBJ1-1, with D possibly TRBD1 on 5 matching bases. CDR1 is LNHDA, CDR2 SQIVND, per germline (reference sequence). V lost 5 bases to trimming and J lost 3 bases, with 22 bases between them. There are 17 residues in the CDR3.

The chain recombines TRBV12-2 with TRBJ1-3. TRBV12-2 is given as a pseudogene. This CDR3 is built from 16 residues. Written as DNA, the CDR3 is TGTGCAAGTCGCTTAGCGAGGGTACGAGCTGGAAACACCATATATTTT. Translating it yields CASRLARVRAGNTIYF.

This chain uses TRBV5-6 with TRBJ2-1; D is undetermined. CDR1 is SGHDT, CDR2 YYEEEE, per germline. There are 13 residues in the CDR3. The ends were cut back, 3 bases at V and 0 bases at J, with 4 bases in the middle. The CDR3 DNA reads TGTGCCAGCAGCTCCGGCTCCTACAATGAGCAGTTCTTC. It codes for CASSSGSYNEQFF.

The chain combines TRBV3-1 (or the pseudogene TRBV3-2) with TRBJ2-2; possible D gene TRBD2, 6 bases. The CDR3 length is 15 residues. Germline V gene lookup returns CDR1 LGHDT and CDR2 YNNKEL (reference sequence). Trimming took off 4 bases at V and 2 bases at J, with 11 bases between the two ends. CDR3 protein: CASSPGLLNTGELFF. CDR3 in DNA: TGTGCCAGCAGCCCGGGACTTCTTAACACCGGGGAGCTGTTTTTT.

The sample holds a few counts of this clone. This chain links TRBV4-2 with TRBJ2-3; 7 nucleotides align to TRBD1. The V segment lost 1 base and the J segment 1 base; nucleotides outside the gene matches: 5. This CDR3 spans 16 amino acids. Germline loops: CDR1 LGHNA, CDR2 YNFKEQ. The chain's CDR3 is CASSQGTGTRTDTQYF. CDR3 sequence (DNA): TGTGCCAGCAGCCAAGGGACAGGCACTCGCACAGATACGCAGTATTTT.

The chain has TRBV30 and TRBJ2-5; D might be TRBD1 (5 bases). Per the germline V gene, CDR1 is GTSNPN and CDR2 is SVGIG (reference sequence). This CDR3 has 11 residues. The V end lost 2 bases, the J end lost 4 bases, and 5 bases lay between the germline ends. DNA of the CDR3: TGTGCCTGGAGTCAGGGAGAGACCCAGTACTTC. Protein: CAWSQGETQYF. Complete variable domain (other parts from reference TRBV30 and TRBJ2-5): SQTIHQWPATLVQPVGSPLSLECTVEGTSNPNLYWYRQAAGRGLQLLFYSVGIGQISSEVPQNLSASRPQDRQFILSSKKLLLSDSGFYLCAWSQGETQYFGPGTRLLVL.

Here the CDR3 DNA reads TGTGCCAGCAGCGGCGGGGGTTTGTTTTCCCAAGAGACCCAGTACTTC. It encodes CASSGGGLFSQETQYF. This chain uses TRBV21-1 with TRBJ2-5; whether TRBD2, the table's D call, matches the DNA was not checked. TRBV21-1 is labeled a pseudogene. The CDR3 sequence is 16 residues long.

The V gene is TRBV18, the J gene TRBJ2-5; maybe TRBD1 (5 bases). Germline CDR1 reads KGHSH; CDR2 reads LQKENI. The CDR3 has 12 amino acids. Trimming left V 1 base short and J 5 bases short, with 5 bases between. CDR3 bases: TGTGCCAGCTCACCACAGGGGGAGACCCAGTACTTC. Translation gives CASSPQGETQYF.

This chain connects TRBV7-2 to TRBJ2-2, with TRBD2 identical over 9 bases. V shed 3 bases and J 2 bases; nucleotides not matched to a gene: 1. CDR1 and CDR2 from the germline V gene are SGHTA and FQGNSA. The CDR3 covers 15 residues. CDR3 loop: CASSLRGGNTGELFF. CDR3 DNA sequence: TGTGCCAGCAGCTTGCGGGGGGGTAACACCGGGGAGCTGTTTTTT.

J is TRBJ1-1 and V is TRBV5-1; D is undetermined. Deletions cut 4 bases from V and 1 base from J, with 11 bases between. The V gene's germline CDR1 is SGHRS and CDR2 YFSETQ. This CDR3 contains 14 residues. The CDR3 sequence is CASSVSGWNTEAFF. The DNA of the CDR3 is TGCGCCAGCAGCGTTTCGGGGTGGAACACTGAAGCTTTCTTT.

This rearrangement joins TRBV4-1 to TRBJ2-1; 14 bases line up with TRBD2. The germline CDR1 and CDR2 sequences are MGHRA and YSYEKL. V was pared by 1 base and J by 4 bases, with 9 bases of the junction left unmatched. The CDR3 sequence is 19 residues long. CDR3 DNA: TGCGCCAGCAGCCAAGGACTAGCGGGGGGGCTCCAAAGTTACAATGAGCAGTTCTTC. This translates into CASSQGLAGGLQSYNEQFF.

The chain uses TRBV3-1 (or the pseudogene TRBV3-2) and TRBJ2-1; D is perhaps TRBD2 (5 bases). The CDR3 contains 12 residues. V gave up 6 bases and J gave up 5 bases, with 8 bases separating them. Germline CDR1 and CDR2: LGHDT and YNNKEL (reference sequence). The CDR3 loop is CASRAVNNEQFF. In nucleotides, the CDR3 is TGTGCCAGCAGAGCGGTGAACAATGAGCAGTTCTTC.

The rearrangement links TRBV9 to TRBJ1-6; weak D call: TRBD1 (5 bases). The CDR3 has 17 residues. Between the trimmed V and J ends, which lost 4 bases and 0 bases, there was a span of 14 bases. The germline V gene has CDR1 SGDLS and CDR2 YYNGEE. CDR3 residues: CASSPGSGRSYNSPLHF. In DNA form, the CDR3 reads TGTGCCAGCAGCCCAGGTTCAGGGCGCTCCTATAATTCACCCCTCCACTTT.

The chain recombines TRBV3-1 (or the pseudogene TRBV3-2) with TRBJ2-6; 7 nucleotides agree with TRBD1. The CDR3 runs 16 residues. The V gene end was trimmed by 4 bases and the J gene end by 0 bases; junction bases not matched to a gene: 3. Germline V lookup: CDR1 LGHDT, CDR2 YNNKEL (reference sequence). The CDR3 coding sequence is TGTGCCAGCAGCCGGGACAGATACTCTGGGGCCAACGTCCTGACTTTC. It encodes CASSRDRYSGANVLTF.